This T cell receptor (beta chain) was recorded in a study of Ad26.COV2.S vaccination and SARS-CoV-2 variants. On the study more broadly: Enrollment placed the donor in the COV1001 Ad26.COV2.S trial arm. Study-wide findings and caveats: For non-spike TCRs, breadth in vaccine recipients resembled that in placebo recipients.

Regarding treatment: 19 received Ad26.COV2.S at low or high dose, single or two shots; about 5 received placebo; per-sample allocation not given. Specimens were obtained on day 63 following the first vaccine or placebo injection. A Boston adult aged 18-55 years was the donor. Some clones are missing from TCRdb's copy, which holds only in-frame ones; the method was immunoSEQ multiplex PCR. The sample consists of a few hundred thousand clones, more than 80% of them appearing once. As to this clone: No antigen is known for it.

Germline values: CDR1 SGHDN, CDR2 FVKESK. The J segment lost 5 bases and the V segment lost 1 base, leaving 5 bases of the junction unmatched. This CDR3 contains 15 residues. The sample consisted of peripheral blood, taken in a trial of Ad26.COV2.S vaccine versus placebo. V gene TRBV14 combines with J gene TRBJ2-1, with TRBD2 identical over 7 bases. This clonotype was sampled from a person aged 18-65 years who received the Ad26.COV2.S COVID-19 vaccine or a placebo. The CDR3 DNA is TGTGCCAGCAGCCAAGGAGGGGAGGGCCACAATGAGCAGTTCTTC. Its translation: CASSQGGEGHNEQFF.